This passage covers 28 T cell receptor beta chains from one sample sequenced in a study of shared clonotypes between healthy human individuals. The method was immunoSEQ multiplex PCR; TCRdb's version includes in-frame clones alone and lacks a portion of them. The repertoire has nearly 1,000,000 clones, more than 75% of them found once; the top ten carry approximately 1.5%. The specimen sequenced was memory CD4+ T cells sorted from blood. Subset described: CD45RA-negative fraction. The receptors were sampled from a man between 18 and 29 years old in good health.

The CDR3 sequence is CASSWGGGGTQYF. In DNA, the CDR3 is TGTGCCAGCAGCTGGGGGGGCGGCGGGACCCAGTACTTC. The V and J genes are TRBV7-2 and TRBJ2-5, with D maybe TRBD2 (7 bases). The CDR3 loop spans 13 amino acids. Germline V gives CDR1 SGHTA, CDR2 FQGNSA. V was pared by 4 bases and J by 7 bases, with 13 bases between.

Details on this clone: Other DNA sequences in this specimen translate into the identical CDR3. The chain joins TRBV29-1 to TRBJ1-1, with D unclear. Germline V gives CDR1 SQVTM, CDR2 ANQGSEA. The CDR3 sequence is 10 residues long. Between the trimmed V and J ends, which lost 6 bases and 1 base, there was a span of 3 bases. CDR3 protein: CSVKNTEAFF. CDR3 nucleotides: TGCAGCGTAAAGAACACTGAAGCTTTCTTT.

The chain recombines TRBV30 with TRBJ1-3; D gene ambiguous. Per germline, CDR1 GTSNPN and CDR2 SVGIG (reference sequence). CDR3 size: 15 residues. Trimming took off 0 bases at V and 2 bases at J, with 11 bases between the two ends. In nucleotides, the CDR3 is TGTGCCTGGAGTGTACTGCGGAGGGCTGGAAACACCATATATTTT. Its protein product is CAWSVLRRAGNTIYF.

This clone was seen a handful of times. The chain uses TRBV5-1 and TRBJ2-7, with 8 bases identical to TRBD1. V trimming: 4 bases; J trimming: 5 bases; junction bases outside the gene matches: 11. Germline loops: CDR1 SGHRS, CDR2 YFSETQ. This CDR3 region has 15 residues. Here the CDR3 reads CASSPLQGAHHEQYF. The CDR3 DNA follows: TGCGCCAGCAGCCCCCTCCAGGGGGCGCACCACGAGCAGTACTTC.

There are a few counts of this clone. This CDR3 reads CASSSSDERNTEAFF. CDR3 nucleotides: TGTGCCAGCAGCTCCAGCGACGAAAGGAACACTGAAGCTTTCTTT. The rearrangement joins TRBV7-6 to TRBJ1-1; D is undetermined. V was pared by 4 bases and J by 1 base, with 13 bases between. The CDR3 is 15 amino acids. The germline gives CDR1 SGHVS, CDR2 FNYEAQ. The whole variable domain, filled in from reference TRBV7-6 and TRBJ1-1, reads GAGVSQSPRYKVTKRGQDVALRCDPISGHVSLYWYRQALGQGPEFLTYFNYEAQQDKSGLPNDRFSAERPEGSISTLTIQRTEQRDSAMYRCASSSSDERNTEAFFGQGTRLTVV.

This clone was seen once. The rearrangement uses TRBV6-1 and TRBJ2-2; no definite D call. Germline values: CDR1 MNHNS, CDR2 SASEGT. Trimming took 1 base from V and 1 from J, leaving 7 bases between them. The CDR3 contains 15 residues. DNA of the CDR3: TGTGCCAGCAGTGAAGTGCCGGGGAACACCGGGGAGCTGTTTTTT. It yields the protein CASSEVPGNTGELFF.

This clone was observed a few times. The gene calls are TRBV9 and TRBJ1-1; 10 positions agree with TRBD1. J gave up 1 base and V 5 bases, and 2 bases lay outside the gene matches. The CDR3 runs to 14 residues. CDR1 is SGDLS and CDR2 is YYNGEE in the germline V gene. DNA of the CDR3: TGTGCCAGCAGGGGACAGGGGACGAACACTGAAGCTTTCTTT. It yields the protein CASRGQGTNTEAFF.

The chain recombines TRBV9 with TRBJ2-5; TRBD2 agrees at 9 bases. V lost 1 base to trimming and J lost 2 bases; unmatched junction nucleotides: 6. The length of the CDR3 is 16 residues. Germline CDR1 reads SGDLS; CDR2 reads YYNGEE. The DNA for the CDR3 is TGTGCCAGCAGCGTATCGGCTAGCGGGATACAAGAGACCCAGTACTTC. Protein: CASSVSASGIQETQYF. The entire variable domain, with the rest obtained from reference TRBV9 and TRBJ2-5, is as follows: DSGVTQTPKHLITATGQRVTLRCSPRSGDLSVYWYQQSLDQGLQFLIQYYNGEERAKGNILERFSAQQFPDLHSELNLSSLELGDSALYFCASSVSASGIQETQYFGPGTRLLVL.

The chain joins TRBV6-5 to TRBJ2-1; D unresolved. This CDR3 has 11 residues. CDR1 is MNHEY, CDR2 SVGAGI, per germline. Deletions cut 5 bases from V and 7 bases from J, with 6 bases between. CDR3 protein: CASSRRNEQFF. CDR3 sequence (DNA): TGTGCCAGCAGTAGACGAAATGAGCAGTTCTTC.

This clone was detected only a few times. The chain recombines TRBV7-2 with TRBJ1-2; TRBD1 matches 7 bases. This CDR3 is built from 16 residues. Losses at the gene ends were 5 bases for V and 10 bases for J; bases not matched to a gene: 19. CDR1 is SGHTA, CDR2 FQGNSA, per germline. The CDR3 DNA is TGTGCCAGCAGCGCCGGGGCCCCCCACAGGGGAGGAAACTACACCTTC. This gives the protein CASSAGAPHRGGNYTF.

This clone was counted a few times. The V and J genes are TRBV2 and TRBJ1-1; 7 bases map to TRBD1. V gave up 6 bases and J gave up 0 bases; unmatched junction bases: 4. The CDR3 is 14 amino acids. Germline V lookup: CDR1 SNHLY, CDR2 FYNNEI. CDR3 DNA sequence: TGTGCCAGCAGCGTTGACAGGGTGAACACTGAAGCTTTCTTT. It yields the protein CASSVDRVNTEAFF.

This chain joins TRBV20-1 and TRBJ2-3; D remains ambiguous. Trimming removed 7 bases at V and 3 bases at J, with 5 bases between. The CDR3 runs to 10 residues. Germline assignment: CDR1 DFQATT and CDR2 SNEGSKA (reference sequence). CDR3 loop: CSVGTDTQYF. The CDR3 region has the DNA TGCAGTGTCGGGACAGATACGCAGTATTTT.

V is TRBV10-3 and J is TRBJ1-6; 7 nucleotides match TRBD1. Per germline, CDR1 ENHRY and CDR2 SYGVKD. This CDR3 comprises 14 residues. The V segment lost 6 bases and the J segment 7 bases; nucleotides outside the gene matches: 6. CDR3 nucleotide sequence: TGTGCCATCAGGGAAGGGACAGACAATTCACCCCTCCACTTT. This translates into CAIREGTDNSPLHF.

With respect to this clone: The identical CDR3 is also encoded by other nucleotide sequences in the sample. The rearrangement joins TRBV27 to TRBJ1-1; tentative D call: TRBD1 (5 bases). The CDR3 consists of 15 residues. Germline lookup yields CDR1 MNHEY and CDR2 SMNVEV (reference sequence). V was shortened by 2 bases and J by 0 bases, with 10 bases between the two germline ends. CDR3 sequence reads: CASSLRPGLNTEAFF. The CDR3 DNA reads TGTGCCAGCAGTTTAAGGCCAGGGTTGAACACTGAAGCTTTCTTT.

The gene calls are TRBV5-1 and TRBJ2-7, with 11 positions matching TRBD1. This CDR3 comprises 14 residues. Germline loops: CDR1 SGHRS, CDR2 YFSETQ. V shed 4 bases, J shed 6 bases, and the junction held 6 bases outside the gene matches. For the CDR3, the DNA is TGCGCCAGCAGCCCTGGACAGGGGGCGGCCGAGCAGTACTTC. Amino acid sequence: CASSPGQGAAEQYF. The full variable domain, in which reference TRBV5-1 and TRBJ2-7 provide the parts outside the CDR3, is KAGVTQTPRYLIKTRGQQVTLSCSPISGHRSVSWYQQTPGQGLQFLFEYFSETQRNKGNFPGRFSGRQFSNSRSEMNVSTLELGDSALYLCASSPGQGAAEQYFGPGTRLTVT.

Here the CDR3 DNA reads TGTGCCAGCAGTCGGGACGGGAACACCGGGGAGCTGTTTTTT. Translating it yields CASSRDGNTGELFF. The chain uses TRBV6-5 and TRBJ2-2; D is tentatively TRBD1 or TRBD2 (5 bases each). The CDR3 contains 14 residues. With 5 bases removed from V and 1 base from J, the gap between germline ends came to 8 bases. Germline CDR1 is MNHEY and CDR2 is SVGAGI.

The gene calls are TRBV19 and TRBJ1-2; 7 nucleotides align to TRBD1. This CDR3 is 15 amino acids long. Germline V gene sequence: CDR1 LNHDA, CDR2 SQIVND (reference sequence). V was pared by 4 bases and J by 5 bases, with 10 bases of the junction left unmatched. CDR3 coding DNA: TGTGCCAGTAGTACTACCCCCGGGACAGCTTATGGCTACACCTTC. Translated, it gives CASSTTPGTAYGYTF.

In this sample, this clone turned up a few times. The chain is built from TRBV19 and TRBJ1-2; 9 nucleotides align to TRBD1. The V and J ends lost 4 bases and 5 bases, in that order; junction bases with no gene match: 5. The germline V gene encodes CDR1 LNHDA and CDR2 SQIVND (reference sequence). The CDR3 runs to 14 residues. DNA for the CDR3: TGTGCCAGTAGTACCGGGACAGGGTTGTATGGCTACACCTTC. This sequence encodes CASSTGTGLYGYTF.

The CDR3, as DNA: TGTGCCAGCAGCCGATCGGGACTAGAAGAGACCCAGTACTTC. Translated: CASSRSGLEETQYF. V gene TRBV5-4 combines with J gene TRBJ2-5, with 8 positions matching TRBD2. CDR3 length equals 14 residues. CDR1 is SGHNT, CDR2 YYREEE, per germline (reference sequence). The J segment lost 3 bases and the V segment lost 4 bases, leaving 5 bases of the junction unmatched.

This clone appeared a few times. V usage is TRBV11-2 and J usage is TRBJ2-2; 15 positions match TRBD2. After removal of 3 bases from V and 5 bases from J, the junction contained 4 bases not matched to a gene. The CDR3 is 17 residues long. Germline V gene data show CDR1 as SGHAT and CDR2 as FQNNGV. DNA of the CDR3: TGTGCCAGCAGCTTCGGGGGGACTAGCGGGAGGACCGGGGAGCTGTTTTTT. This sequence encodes CASSFGGTSGRTGELFF.

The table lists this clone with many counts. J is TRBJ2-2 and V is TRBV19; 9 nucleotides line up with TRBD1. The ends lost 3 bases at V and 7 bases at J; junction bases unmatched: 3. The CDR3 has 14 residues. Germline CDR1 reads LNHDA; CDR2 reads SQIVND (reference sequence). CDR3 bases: TGTGCCAGTAGTATTTCGACAGGGGGCGGGGAGCTGTTTTTT. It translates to CASSISTGGGELFF.

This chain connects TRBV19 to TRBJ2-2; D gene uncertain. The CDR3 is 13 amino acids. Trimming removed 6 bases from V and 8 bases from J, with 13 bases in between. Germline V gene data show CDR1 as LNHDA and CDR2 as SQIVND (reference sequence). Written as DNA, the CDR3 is TGTGCCAGTAGCTTCCAGGCTACGGGGGAGCTGTTTTTT. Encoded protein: CASSFQATGELFF.

CDR3 DNA: TGTGCCAGCAGTGAATTGAGTGCAGTCCAAGAGACCCAGTACTTC. Its protein is CASSELSAVQETQYF. The chain combines TRBV2 with TRBJ2-5; D is uncertain. The V end lost 2 bases, the J end lost 1 base, and 11 bases lay between the germline ends. CDR3 length: 15 amino acids. Germline V lookup: CDR1 SNHLY, CDR2 FYNNEI.

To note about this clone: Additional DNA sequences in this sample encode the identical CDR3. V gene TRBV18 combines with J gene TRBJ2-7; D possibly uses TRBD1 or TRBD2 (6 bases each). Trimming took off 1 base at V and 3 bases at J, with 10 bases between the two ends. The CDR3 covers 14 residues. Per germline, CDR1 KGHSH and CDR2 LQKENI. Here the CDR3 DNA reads TGTGCCAGCTCACCACTGGGGGGCAGCTACGAGCAGTACTTC. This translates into CASSPLGGSYEQYF.

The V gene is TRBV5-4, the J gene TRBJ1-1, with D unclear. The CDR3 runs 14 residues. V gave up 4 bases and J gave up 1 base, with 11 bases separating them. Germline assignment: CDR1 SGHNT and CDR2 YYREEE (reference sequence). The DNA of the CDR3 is TGTGCCAGCAGCGTCGGACTCCAGAACACTGAAGCTTTCTTT. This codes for CASSVGLQNTEAFF. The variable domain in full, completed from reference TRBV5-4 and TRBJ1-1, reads ETGVTQSPTHLIKTRGQQVTLRCSSQSGHNTVSWYQQALGQGPQFIFQYYREEENGRGNFPPRFSGLQFPNYSSELNVNALELDDSALYLCASSVGLQNTEAFFGQGTRLTVV.

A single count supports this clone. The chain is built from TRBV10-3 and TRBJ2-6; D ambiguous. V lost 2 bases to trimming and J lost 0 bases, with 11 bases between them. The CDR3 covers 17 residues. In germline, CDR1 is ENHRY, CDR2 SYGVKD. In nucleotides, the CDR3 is TGTGCCATCAGTGAGCAGCCACCGAGCTCTGGGGCCAACGTCCTGACTTTC. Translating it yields CAISEQPPSSGANVLTF.

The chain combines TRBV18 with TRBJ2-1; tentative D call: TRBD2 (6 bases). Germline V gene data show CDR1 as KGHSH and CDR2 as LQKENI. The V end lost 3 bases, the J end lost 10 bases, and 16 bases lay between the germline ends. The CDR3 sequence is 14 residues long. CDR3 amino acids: CASSPTRESVEQFF. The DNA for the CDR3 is TGTGCCAGCTCACCGACCCGGGAGTCGGTCGAGCAGTTCTTC.

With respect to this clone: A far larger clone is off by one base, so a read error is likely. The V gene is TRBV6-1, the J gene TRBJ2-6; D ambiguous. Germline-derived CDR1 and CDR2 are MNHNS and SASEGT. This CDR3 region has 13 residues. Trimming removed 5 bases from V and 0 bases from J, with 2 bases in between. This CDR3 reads CASSHSGANVLTF. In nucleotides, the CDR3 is TGTGCCAGCAGTCACTCTGGGGCCAACGTCCTGACTTTC.